The rows below give T cell receptor beta chains drawn from one sample of a study of T cell responses to AZD1222 COVID-19 vaccine. Method: immunoSEQ multiplex PCR; TCRdb's copy keeps in-frame clones and lacks some. Of about 140,000 clones listed, roughly 91% are singletons. The sample in question was peripheral blood, obtained 28 days after the second AZD1222 dose. These TCRs come from an adult who received the AZD1222 COVID-19 vaccine. Both conserved end residues are part of each CDR3.

>TRBV3-1/TRBV3-2|TRBJ1-4
CASSTRTGGSNEKLFF
>TRBV19|TRBJ1-1
CASSTQSDTEAFF
>TRBV18|TRBJ1-3
CASSSTQGAPGNTIYF
>TRBV7-9|TRBJ2-7
CASSLGPSVKYF
>TRBV6-5|TRBJ1-5
CASSYRRQGGQPQHF
>TRBV18|TRBJ2-1
CASSPPSGQNNEQFF
>TRBV5-1|TRBJ2-7
CASSIGGGTYEQYF
>TRBV27|TRBJ2-1
CASRAGTSARGHEQFF
>TRBV19|TRBJ1-5
CASMIGQTFSSVPQHF
>TRBV6-4|TRBJ1-1
CASSDSSGLQSRVSEAFF
>TRBV28|TRBJ1-2
CASTRDPTNYGYTF
>TRBV7-2|TRBJ1-3
CASSLGLGLVSGNTIYF
>TRBV3-1/TRBV3-2|TRBJ2-1
CASSQARTSGGGNEQFF
>TRBV7-3|TRBJ2-7
CASSLTTSDEQYF
>TRBV27|TRBJ2-1
CASSLYLGDEQFF
>TRBV3-1/TRBV3-2|TRBJ2-1
CASSQDLNEQFF
>TRBV28|TRBJ1-6
CASSIGTGTSPLHF